The 2 T cell receptor beta chains below all came from one sample that was sequenced in a study of T cells after posttransplantation cyclophosphamide (dated by TCRdb to about 2016). Library generation was performed with the immunoSEQ multiplex PCR assay. Held by TCRdb, this immuneACCESS table contains in-frame sequences only and omits some clones. Under half of the omission traces to an unresolved V gene where checked; the cause of the rest is unknown. Present in this sample are approximately 10,000 clones, roughly 90% of which were seen just once. Together, the top ten hold around a quarter of the sample. This sample's time point label indicates: posttransplant day relative to BM transplant. A control cohort of about a dozen patients who had been given myeloablative marrow transplants with methotrexate plus a calcineurin inhibitor was sampled 1 year after transplant. Material: PBMCs, obtained after an allogeneic stem cell transplant with a calcineurin inhibitor and methotrexate. The receptors originated from a young adult male patient who received an allogeneic stem cell transplant from an unrelated donor, was CMV-positive, and had no GVHD. Where a transplant has occurred, the graft donor may have supplied some of the T cells.

This clone was seen only once. The CDR3 protein is CASSLAGGRGLSSYNEQFF. CDR3 bases: TGTGCCAGCAGCCTAGCGGGAGGTAGGGGGCTCAGCTCCTACAATGAGCAGTTCTTC. The gene calls are TRBV5-4 and TRBJ2-1; 11 bases fit TRBD2. CDR3 length equals 19 residues. CDR1 is SGHNT, CDR2 YYREEE, per germline (reference sequence). J gave up 0 bases and V 4 bases, and 12 bases lay outside the gene matches.

The gene calls are TRBV9 and TRBJ2-2; 14 nucleotides match TRBD2. V was clipped by 3 bases and J by 7 bases; unmatched bases: 11. This CDR3 contains 18 residues. The germline V gene encodes CDR1 SGDLS and CDR2 YYNGEE. The CDR3 protein is CASSGHRGLAGDGGELFF. The CDR3 DNA is TGTGCCAGCAGCGGCCATAGGGGACTAGCGGGAGATGGCGGGGAGCTGTTTTTT.